Listed here are 30 T cell receptor beta chains from one sample, sequenced in a study of glioma-infiltrating T cells. Amplification of TCR alpha and beta CDR3 regions from RNA used iRepertoire nested multiplex PCR. Using its own MiXCR run on the multiplex PCR reads, TCRdb lists one record per CDR3 protein. The data contain 150,000 to 200,000 distinct CDR3 sequences, approximately 40% of them singletons. The sequenced sample was glioma tissue, nonneoplastic brain tissue, or PBMCs (not recorded which). All receptors come from a human donor with low-grade glioma or glioblastoma, undergoing nonglioma brain surgery, or in good health (not recorded which).

This clonotype has a count of ten or more. V gene TRBV28 combines with J gene TRBJ2-7, with 7 bases lining up with TRBD2. The CDR3 is made up of 15 amino acids. V lost 8 bases, J lost 3 bases, and 13 bases stayed unmatched. Germline CDR1 reads MDHEN; CDR2 reads SYDVKM. Here the CDR3 reads CASHPTGTTVYEQYF. The CDR3, as DNA: TGTGCCAGCCACCCTACCGGGACTACTGTCTACGAGCAGTACTTC.

This sequence joins TRBV29-1 and TRBJ2-2, with 7 positions matching TRBD1. Looked up from germline, CDR1 is SQVTM and CDR2 is ANQGSEA. The CDR3 is 17 amino acids. The trim removed 2 bases at V and 4 bases at J, leaving 13 bases unmatched. CDR3: CSVEKSRAGTVTGELFF. Written as DNA, the CDR3 is TGCAGCGTTGAAAAATCCAGAGCCGGGACAGTCACCGGGGAGCTGTTTTTT.

This clonotype showed up many times. The chain joins TRBV28 to TRBJ2-1, with D possibly TRBD2 on 6 matching bases. The CDR3 length is 18 residues. V dropped 6 bases and J dropped 0 bases, with 21 bases sitting between them. Germline-derived CDR1 and CDR2 are MDHEN and SYDVKM. CDR3 sequence: CASRPPHTAGISYNEQFF. CDR3 sequence (DNA): TGTGCCAGCAGACCACCCCATACAGCGGGCATCTCCTACAATGAGCAGTTCTTC.

The genes are TRBV11-1 and TRBJ1-2, with 7 bases aligning to TRBD1. The length of the CDR3 is 13 residues. V trimming: 5 bases; J trimming: 10 bases; junction bases outside the gene matches: 10. Per the germline V gene, CDR1 is SGHAT and CDR2 is FQDESV (reference sequence). The CDR3 protein is CASSRQGTDDYTF. As DNA, the CDR3 is TGTGCCAGCAGCCGACAGGGAACGGATGACTACACCTTC.

To note about this clonotype: A much larger clone is a single base away; this may be a read error. The rearrangement joins TRBV15 to TRBJ2-4; unclear D gene. The germline V gene has CDR1 LNHNV and CDR2 YYDKDF (reference sequence). This CDR3 is 13 amino acids long. V was pared by 10 bases and J by 6 bases, with 16 bases between. The chain's CDR3 is CAIPYEGGNIQYF. Written as DNA, the CDR3 is TGTGCCATCCCCTATGAAGGCGGAAACATTCAGTACTTC.

This clonotype was counted many times. In DNA, the CDR3 is TGTGCCGGGGGGAGGGACACTGAAGCTTTCTTT. It is translated as CAGGRDTEAFF. The chain combines TRBV2 with TRBJ1-1; TRBD1 is a possible D gene (5 bases). From germline, CDR1 is SNHLY and CDR2 FYNNEI. The V gene lost 11 bases and the J gene lost 3 bases, with 10 bases spanning the gap. The length of the CDR3 is 11 residues.

The chain has TRBV5-1 and TRBJ1-6; 8 bases fit TRBD1. After removal of 6 bases from V and 7 bases from J, the junction contained 9 bases not matched to a gene. The CDR3 extends over 15 amino acids. Looked up from germline, CDR1 is SGHRS and CDR2 is YFSETQ. The CDR3 protein is CASTFDRGKNSPLHF. The CDR3 DNA reads TGCGCCAGCACCTTCGACAGGGGCAAGAATTCACCCCTCCACTTT.

This clonotype has ten or more counts. Here the CDR3 DNA reads TGTGCCAGCCGTAGCGGGAGCACAGATACGCAGTATTTT. Its protein product is CASRSGSTDTQYF. The chain carries TRBV28 and TRBJ2-3, with 7 bases matching TRBD2. CDR1 and CDR2 from the germline V gene are MDHEN and SYDVKM. V trimming: 8 bases; J trimming: 0 bases; junction bases outside the gene matches: 2. This CDR3 is 13 amino acids long.

Regarding this clonotype: The junction does not match germline at one end; this may be a read error. The chain carries TRBV29-1 and TRBJ2-7; weak D call: TRBD2 (5 bases). Germline CDR1 and CDR2: SQVTM and ANQGSEA. The CDR3 contains 13 residues. The CDR3 sequence is CSCRGGSYGEHYF. In nucleotides, the CDR3 is TGCAGCTGTCGCGGAGGTTCGTACGGCGAGCATTACTTC.

This clonotype has a handful of counts. The CDR3 nucleotides are TGCGCCAGCAGCCCAGGGGGCGAGGGGTTGAACACTGAAGCTTTCTTT. Translated: CASSPGGEGLNTEAFF. The chain employs TRBV4-1 and TRBJ1-1, with TRBD1 matching over 8 bases. The germline gives CDR1 MGHRA, CDR2 YSYEKL. The CDR3 has 16 amino acids. The V segment lost 4 bases and the J segment 0 bases; nucleotides outside the gene matches: 7.

The chain links TRBV20-1 to TRBJ2-7; 11 bases align to TRBD2. Looked up from germline, CDR1 is DFQATT and CDR2 is SNEGSKA (reference sequence). V dropped 0 bases and J dropped 3; count of bases not matched to a gene: 7. The CDR3 is 16 residues long. CDR3 in DNA: TGCAGTGCTAGAGATCAACTAGCGGGGGCCGTCTACGAGCAGTACTTC. Translation gives CSARDQLAGAVYEQYF.

Remarks on this clonotype: This may come from a read error, since a much larger clone is one base off. The chain employs TRBV28 and TRBJ2-2; possible D gene TRBD1, 5 bases. Trimming removed 9 bases from V and 4 bases from J, with 12 bases in between. The germline V gene has CDR1 MDHEN and CDR2 SYDVKM. This CDR3 spans 13 amino acids. CDR3 bases: TGTGCCAGAAGTCTCAGGGCCACCGGGGAGCTGTTTTTT. Its protein product is CARSLRATGELFF.

The chain carries TRBV4-3 and TRBJ2-1; 11 bases are shared with TRBD2. This CDR3 is 19 amino acids long. CDR1 is LGHNA and CDR2 is YSLEER in the germline V gene. Trimming took 3 bases from V and 1 from J; bases not matched to a gene: 11. CDR3 DNA: TGCGCCAGCAGCCAGCCGGTACTAGCGGGAGAGAGGTCCTACAATGAGCAGTTCTTC. Translation: CASSQPVLAGERSYNEQFF.

This clonotype was seen ten or more times. The chain carries TRBV25-1 and TRBJ2-3; 8 nucleotides match TRBD2. V was clipped by 1 base and J by 5 bases; unmatched bases: 8. The CDR3 is made up of 16 amino acids. Germline V gene lookup returns CDR1 MGHDK and CDR2 SYGVNS. The CDR3 sequence is CASSESLAGLGDTQYF. The CDR3, as DNA: TGTGCCAGCAGTGAATCGCTAGCGGGCCTCGGAGATACGCAGTATTTT.

Ten or more counts support this clonotype. The V gene is TRBV7-2, the J gene TRBJ2-3, with D possibly matching TRBD2 (7 bases). Germline CDR1 and CDR2: SGHTA and FQGNSA. The V end lost 4 bases, the J end lost 4 bases, and 12 bases lay between the germline ends. There are 14 residues in the CDR3. CDR3 coding DNA: TGTGCCAGCAGCTGGGGGAGGGGGGCAGATACGCAGTATTTT. It translates to CASSWGRGADTQYF.

With respect to this clonotype: With a much larger clone just one base away, this may be a read error. V usage is TRBV19 and J usage is TRBJ2-1; no firm D call. The V end lost 1 base, the J end lost 3 bases, and 13 bases lay between the germline ends. Germline CDR1 and CDR2: LNHDA and SQIVND (reference sequence). The CDR3 has 16 amino acids. The CDR3 DNA reads as TGTGCCAGTAGTATAGGGCCTAGAGGCCTCTACAATGAGCAGTTCTTC. It yields the protein CASSIGPRGLYNEQFF.

This clonotype was seen just once. One junction end does not reproduce the germline sequence, and a read error may be involved. This chain's CDR3 is CASTKLAGGPNERFF. CDR3 nucleotide sequence: TGTGCCAGCACCAAACTAGCGGGAGGGCCGAATGAGCGGTTCTTC. This chain uses TRBV27 with TRBJ2-1; TRBD2 aligns across 13 bases. The CDR3 spans 15 residues. Looked up from germline, CDR1 is MNHEY and CDR2 is SMNVEV (reference sequence).

This clonotype was seen many times. The chain links TRBV20-1 to TRBJ1-1; no reliable D call. Germline loops: CDR1 DFQATT, CDR2 SNEGSKA (reference sequence). The CDR3 runs 13 residues. The V end was cut by 6 bases, the J end by 7 bases, with 18 bases between. Here the CDR3 DNA reads TGCAGTGCGAAAAAACCAGAACCGCTTGAAGCTTTCTTT. Translated, it gives CSAKKPEPLEAFF.

This clonotype was counted only a few times. A single base separates this from a much larger clone, so it may be a read error. The rearrangement links TRBV28 to TRBJ2-1; 12 bases match TRBD2. Unmatched junction bases numbered 5, after V lost 6 bases and J lost 8 bases. The CDR3 runs to 14 residues. CDR1 and CDR2 (germline): MDHEN, SYDVKM. CDR3 region: CASRELAGGYEQFF. CDR3 bases: TGTGCCAGCAGAGAACTAGCGGGAGGCTATGAGCAGTTCTTC. The entire variable domain, with the rest obtained from reference TRBV28 and TRBJ2-1, is as follows: DVKVTQSSRYLVKRTGEKVFLECVQDMDHENMFWYRQDPGLGLRLIYFSYDVKMKEKGDIPEGYSVSREKKERFSLILESASTNQTSMYLCASRELAGGYEQFFGPGTRLTVL.

This clonotype has a count of ten or more. The V and J genes are TRBV6-1 and TRBJ2-1; TRBD1 matches 7 bases. Germline V lookup: CDR1 MNHNS, CDR2 SASEGT. V trimming: 10 bases; J trimming: 7 bases; junction bases outside the gene matches: 4. This CDR3 has 11 residues. CDR3 protein: CATRGFNEQFF. The CDR3 bases are TGTGCCACCAGGGGGTTTAATGAGCAGTTCTTC.

The chain links TRBV11-1 to TRBJ2-7; 7 bases align to TRBD1. The CDR3 sequence is 15 residues long. Germline assignment: CDR1 SGHAT and CDR2 FQDESV (reference sequence). V gave up 5 bases and J gave up 0 bases; unmatched junction bases: 7. As DNA, the CDR3 is TGTGCCAGCAGCGGAGAGGGGACAGACTCCTACGAGCAGTACTTC. This encodes CASSGEGTDSYEQYF. Full variable domain (missing parts from reference TRBV11-1 and TRBJ2-7): EAEVAQSPRYKITEKSQAVAFWCDPISGHATLYWYRQILGQGPELLVQFQDESVVDDSQLPKDRFSAERLKGVDSTLKIQPAELGDSAMYLCASSGEGTDSYEQYFGPGTRLTVT.

A word on this clonotype: A junction boundary mismatches the germline segment, possibly from a read error. The chain couples TRBV27 to TRBJ2-6, with D unclear. From germline, CDR1 is MNHEY and CDR2 SMNVEV (reference sequence). The CDR3 length is 15 residues. CDR3 protein: CASSSLRSEANVLTF. The CDR3 DNA follows: TGTGCCAGCAGCTCCCTGAGGTCTGAGGCCAACGTCCTGACTTTC.

On this clonotype itself: This may arise from a read error, as a much more abundant clone is one base away. The rearrangement joins TRBV20-1 to TRBJ2-7; D gene ambiguous. The CDR3 covers 12 residues. Germline V gives CDR1 DFQATT, CDR2 SNEGSKA (reference sequence). Trimming took 5 bases from V and 6 from J, leaving 14 bases between them. CDR3 residues: CSAHSDSFEQYF. The CDR3, as DNA: TGCAGTGCTCATTCTGATAGTTTCGAGCAGTACTTC.

Points on this clonotype: This may be a read error: a much more frequent sequence differs by one nucleotide. The chain recombines TRBV6-1 with TRBJ1-2, with D possibly TRBD1 on 6 matching bases. The CDR3 extends over 14 amino acids. Germline V gives CDR1 MNHNS, CDR2 SASEGT. CDR3 nucleotide sequence: TGTGCCTGCAGTTCCCCGCGTGGGGGCCATGGCTACACCTTC. Its protein is CACSSPRGGHGYTF.

This clonotype was observed many times. V is TRBV5-4 and J is TRBJ2-3, with D perhaps matching TRBD2 (5 bases). The CDR3 has 15 amino acids. In germline, CDR1 is SGHNT, CDR2 YYREEE (reference sequence). Between the trimmed V and J ends, which lost 0 bases and 2 bases, there was a span of 10 bases. As DNA, the CDR3 is TGTGCCAGCAGCTTGGGAGCGGAGTACACAGATACGCAGTATTTT. It specifies CASSLGAEYTDTQYF.

Notes on this clonotype: At one of its ends the junction is not consistent with the germline gene, which may arise from a read error. The J gene is TRBJ2-3, the V gene TRBV29-1; D possibly corresponds to TRBD2 (7 bases). Looked up from germline, CDR1 is SQVTM and CDR2 is ANQGSEA. This CDR3 has 13 residues. Here the CDR3 DNA reads TGCAGCGTCACGGAAGGGGGGGGGGATACGCAGAATTTT. Residues: CSVTEGGGDTQNF.

Many counts were recorded for this clonotype. The J gene is TRBJ1-6, the V gene TRBV10-3; D not resolved. Trimming shortened V by 4 bases and J by 6 bases, and 7 bases separated the two germline ends. The CDR3 sequence is 13 residues long. Germline CDR1 reads ENHRY; CDR2 reads SYGVKD. CDR3 in amino acids: CAISGVPNSPLHF. The DNA for the CDR3 is TGTGCCATCAGTGGGGTCCCTAATTCACCCCTCCACTTT.

As for this clonotype: A read error may be the cause here, since a much bigger clone is one base away. This chain joins TRBV5-4 and TRBJ2-5; possibly TRBD1 or TRBD2 for D (5 bases each). The length of the CDR3 is 13 residues. Germline loops: CDR1 SGHNT, CDR2 YYREEE (reference sequence). V was pared by 4 bases and J by 5 bases, with 12 bases between. The CDR3 loop is CASSGTRGETQYF. CDR3 DNA: TGTGCCAGCAGCGGCACTAGGGGTGAGACCCAGTACTTC.

Remarks on this clonotype: One junction end disagrees with the germline gene, perhaps due to a read error. V is TRBV6-4 and J is TRBJ2-3; maybe TRBD1 (5 bases). Germline values: CDR1 MRHNA, CDR2 SNTAGT. The CDR3 is made up of 15 amino acids. DNA for the CDR3: TGTGCCAGCAGTGACAGGGGCGAACTCACAGATGCGCAGTATTTT. Amino acids: CASSDRGELTDAQYF.

J is TRBJ2-1 and V is TRBV28, with TRBD1 matching 11 bases. Trimming at V came to 9 bases and at J to 3 bases, leaving 10 bases not matched to a gene. Germline loops: CDR1 MDHEN, CDR2 SYDVKM. The CDR3 covers 16 residues. In DNA, the CDR3 is TGTGCCAGAGGGGACAGGGGGGAGCGGGACTACAATGAGCAGTTCTTC. Its protein product is CARGDRGERDYNEQFF.